This T cell receptor (beta chain) was profiled in a study of shared clonotypes between healthy human individuals (TCRdb year 2020). At the level of the whole study: The cohort included three men and two women between 18 and 49 years of age. Per donor, three plates each were used for CD4 naive and CD4 memory, two for CD8 naive, and one for CD8 memory. Between about 0.9 and 9 billion PBMCs per donor were obtained by leukapheresis. To increase sequencing depth and limit assay-specific biases, TCR repertoire library preparation and sequencing were carried out by different laboratories using diverse techniques. The study deeply sequenced blood TCR repertoires of 5 or 6 healthy adults to estimate repertoire size and the extent of clonotype sharing between individuals.

CD8 naive samples were CD45RO-negative cells positively selected for CCR7, giving a CD45RA+CCR7+ population that excluded TemRA cells. Donors were healthy HIV-negative adults with no recently reported acute infections or vaccinations. All donors were Caucasian adults living in Nashville, Tennessee, USA. After blood collection by leukapheresis, PBMCs were isolated using Ficoll-Histopaque density gradient centrifugation and then cryopreserved in the vapor phase of liquid nitrogen. Analytical flow cytometry was used to check the purity and quantity of each magnetically sorted T cell population. Each sorted fraction had its genomic DNA isolated and then quantified by UV absorbance on a Nanodrop 2000c. In its sample, this clone was seen once. The antigen it binds to is not known. Per-base qualities were not stored, and no clone one base away is much larger. Results and caveats for the whole study, not just this receptor: Clonotypes shared by all four sorted-subset donors showed higher generation probabilities than non-shared clonotypes. The genetic and exposure-history diversity represented was limited by the small number of donors. Sampling was limited to blood, and TCR repertoires in tissue likely differ from TCR repertoires in blood. Pairwise subsampling indicated that sequencing depth was expected to affect the degree of clonotype sharing among donors. Estimated clonotype richness was generally larger for naive than for memory subsets. About 5% of naive CD4, around 3.5% of naive CD8, 2% to 2.5% of memory CD4, and 0.4% of memory CD8 clonotypes were shared across several donors. Incomplete sequencing was indicated by rarefaction of sorted-subset datasets, despite the large sequencing depth.

Using the deep immunoSEQ assay, multiplex PCR amplified TCR CDR3 regions from genomic DNA. For each cell subset, the extracted genomic DNA was distributed evenly across all wells of several immunoSEQ 96-well plates, and each plate served as one replicate. For sorted subsets, roughly 190 ng of genomic DNA, equivalent to 25,000 to 35,000 T cell genomes, went into each replicate PCR. Purified libraries were quantified with a Qubit 3.0 fluorometer, sized on a Bioanalyzer 2100, and re-quantified with the KAPA Library Quantification kit. Every immunoSEQ 96-well plate was sequenced on a dedicated single-read 150-cycle Illumina NextSeq 550 flow cell. The paper's data handling went like this. Because the immunoSEQ output included only junctional sequences and no quality scores, the filtering could not be the same as the filtering used for full-length reads. To assign V/J genes and CDR3, sequences were annotated using PyIR, a Python wrapper for IgBLAST v1.9, with IMGT germline references. Reads were removed for weak V/J assignments (E-value above 1e-6), missing CDR3, stop codons, out-of-frame junctions, or ambiguous translated residues. V3J clonotypes were defined by identical inferred V gene, J gene, and CDR3 amino acid sequence. Percentage overlap between repertoires was computed as shared unique clonotypes divided by the size of the smaller repertoire. Three approaches were used to assess repertoire richness: RTK rarefaction, the Chao1 estimator, and Recon v2.1 estimates of unobserved clonotypes. Generation probabilities were computed with OLGA for all TCRbeta clonotypes obtained by the gDNA method from several donors. Sourced from immuneACCESS, this table was stored by TCRdb with only in-frame sequences that have V and J called. A share of the clones is absent; for the studies checked, an unresolved V gene accounts for under half, and the remainder has no known explanation. The V and J calls and the clone size are those of that table, but D and trimming were determined from the DNA. This sample is represented by about 2.1 million clones; just over 90% of them were singletons. The ten biggest clones cover 1.5% to 2% of the sample.

Trimmed from V: 3 bases; trimmed from J: 10 bases; junction bases lacking a gene match: 11. The CDR3 starts with the cysteine, ends with the phenylalanine, and has 15 residues. The CDR3 DNA has 45 bases and is translated from base 1. CDR1 is given as SGDLS and CDR2 as YYNGEE, both from the germline V gene. Sequencing was done on a sample of naive CD8+ T cells from PBMCs. Per the publication, the cell subset or site label means: CD45RA+CCR7+. The chain employs TRBV9 and TRBJ2-1; TRBD2 fits 9 bases in the junction. This TCR derives from a man aged 18 to 35 in good health. Some clones in this sample may be carry-over from other donors' samples. The CDR3 amino acid sequence is: CASSGGLAPGREQFF. In nucleotide form, the sequence is TGTGCCAGCAGCGGGGGACTAGCCCCAGGTCGGGAGCAGTTCTTC.